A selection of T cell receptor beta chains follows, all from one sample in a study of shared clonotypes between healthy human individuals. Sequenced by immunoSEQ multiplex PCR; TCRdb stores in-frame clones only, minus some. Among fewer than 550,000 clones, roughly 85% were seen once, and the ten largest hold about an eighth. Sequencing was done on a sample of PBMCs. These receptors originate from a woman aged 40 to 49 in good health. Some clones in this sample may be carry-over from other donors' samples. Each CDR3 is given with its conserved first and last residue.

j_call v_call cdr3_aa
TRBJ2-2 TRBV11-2 CASGVNTGELFF
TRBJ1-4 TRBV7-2 CASSQPGQFLFF
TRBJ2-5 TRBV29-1 CSVSGQGAGQETQYF
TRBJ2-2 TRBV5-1 CASSLGPGTGELFF
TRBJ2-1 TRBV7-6 CASSLQPGRGNEQFF
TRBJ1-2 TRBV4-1 CASSKSTGPYGYTF
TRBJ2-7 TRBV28 CASSLGVAGVREQYF
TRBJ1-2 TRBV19 CASKIGIGTGYTF
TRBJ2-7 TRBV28 CASTPGTSGTSYEQYF
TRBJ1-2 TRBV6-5 CASSSPGVHGYTF
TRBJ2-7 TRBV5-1 CASSLRTSGTYEQYF
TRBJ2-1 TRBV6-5 CASSYERESYNEQFF
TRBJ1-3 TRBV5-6 CASSLGGRGNTIYF
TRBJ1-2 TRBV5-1 CASSPGQVNYGYTF
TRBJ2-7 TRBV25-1 CASSRTGGTYEQYF
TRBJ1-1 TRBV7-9 CASRAYPENTEAFF
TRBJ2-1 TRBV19 CASSIRTSGMYNEQFF
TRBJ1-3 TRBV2 CASNPGQGSGNTIYF